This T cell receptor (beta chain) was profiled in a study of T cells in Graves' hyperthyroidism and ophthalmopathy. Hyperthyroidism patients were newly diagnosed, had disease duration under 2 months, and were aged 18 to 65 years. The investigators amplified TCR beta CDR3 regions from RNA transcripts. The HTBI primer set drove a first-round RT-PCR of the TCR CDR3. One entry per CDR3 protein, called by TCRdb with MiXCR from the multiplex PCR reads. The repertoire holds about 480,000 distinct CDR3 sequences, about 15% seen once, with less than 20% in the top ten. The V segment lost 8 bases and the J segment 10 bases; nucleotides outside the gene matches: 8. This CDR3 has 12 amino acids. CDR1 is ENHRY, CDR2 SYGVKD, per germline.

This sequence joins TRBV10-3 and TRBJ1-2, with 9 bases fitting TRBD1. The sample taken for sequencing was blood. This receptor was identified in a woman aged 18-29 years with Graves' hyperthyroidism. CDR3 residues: CAIGQQGADYTF. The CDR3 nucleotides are TGTGCCATCGGCCAACAGGGGGCTGACTACACCTTC.